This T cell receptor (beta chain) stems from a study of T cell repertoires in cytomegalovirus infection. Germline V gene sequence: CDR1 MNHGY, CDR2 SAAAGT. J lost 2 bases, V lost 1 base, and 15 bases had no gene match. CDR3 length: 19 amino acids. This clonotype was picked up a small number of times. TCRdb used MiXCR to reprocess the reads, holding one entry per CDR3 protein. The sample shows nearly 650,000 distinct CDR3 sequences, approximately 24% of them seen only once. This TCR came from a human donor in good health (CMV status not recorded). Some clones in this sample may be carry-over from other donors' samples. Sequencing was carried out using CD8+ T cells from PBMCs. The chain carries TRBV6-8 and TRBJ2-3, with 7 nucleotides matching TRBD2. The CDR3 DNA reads TGTGCCAGCAGTTACTTGGCTGGAATTGCTAGCGGTCCCACAGATACGCAGTATTTT. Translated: CASSYLAGIASGPTDTQYF.